This T cell receptor beta chain stems from a study of shared clonotypes between healthy human individuals. CDR1 and CDR2 (germline): SEHNR, FQNEAQ (reference sequence). V shed 3 bases and J shed 6 bases, with 8 bases lying between them. This CDR3 has 13 amino acids. TCRdb's copy holds only in-frame clones and misses some; the assay was immunoSEQ multiplex PCR. The table lists roughly 500,000 clones, 78% of them singletons. The TCR sequence derives from a middle-aged woman in good health. Some clones in this sample may be carry-over from other donors' samples. Sequencing was done on a sample of PBMCs. This chain joins TRBV7-9 and TRBJ2-2; no clear D. DNA for the CDR3: TGTGCCAGCAGCTTCGGTGGATCCGGGGAGCTGTTTTTT. Translated, it gives CASSFGGSGELFF. The whole variable domain, remainder taken from reference TRBV7-9 and TRBJ2-2, is DTGVSQNPRHKITKRGQNVTFRCDPISEHNRLYWYRQTLGQGPEFLTYFQNEAQLEKSRLLSDRFSAERPKGSFSTLEIQRTEQGDSAMYLCASSFGGSGELFFGEGSRLTVL.